Presented here are 21 T cell receptor beta chains from one specimen sequenced in a study of graft-versus-host responses after intestinal transplantation. Profiled with immunoSEQ multiplex PCR; TCRdb holds only in-frame clones, not every one. The table includes approximately 8,800 clones, less than 85% detected once. Graft samples were processed, releasing intraepithelial and lamina propria lymphocytes. The sample here was ileum tissue, taken 494 days after intestinal transplant. All receptors come from a human patient who received an intestinal transplant, so some T cells may come from the graft donor.

As to this clone: Other DNA sequences in this sample translate to the same CDR3. The chain joins TRBV19 to TRBJ2-7; no clear D. The germline V gene has CDR1 LNHDA and CDR2 SQIVND (reference sequence). This CDR3 is 14 amino acids long. V was pared by 7 bases and J by 5 bases, with 18 bases between. The CDR3 here is CASTAGTVSHEQYF. The CDR3 bases are TGTGCCAGTACCGCCGGAACAGTCAGCCACGAGCAGTACTTC.

This chain links TRBV28 with TRBJ1-5, with 8 bases matching TRBD1. The junction had 13 bases not matched to a gene; V was cut back by 8 bases and J by 4 bases. This CDR3 is 16 amino acids long. Germline V gives CDR1 MDHEN, CDR2 SYDVKM. CDR3 loop: CASGSWTGRGNQPQHF. The CDR3 DNA reads as TGTGCCAGCGGGTCCTGGACAGGGAGGGGGAATCAGCCCCAGCATTTT.

The rearrangement links TRBV2 to TRBJ2-2; D is undetermined. V shed 6 bases and J shed 0 bases, with 8 bases lying between them. The germline CDR1 and CDR2 sequences are SNHLY and FYNNEI. This CDR3 is built from 14 residues. CDR3 DNA sequence: TGTGCCAGCAGGGACCGAACGAACACCGGGGAGCTGTTTTTT. This encodes CASRDRTNTGELFF. Filled out from reference TRBV2 and TRBJ2-2, the complete variable domain reads EPEVTQTPSHQVTQMGQEVILRCVPISNHLYFYWYRQILGQKVEFLVSFYNNEISEKSEIFDDQFSVERPDGSNFTLKIRSTKLEDSAMYFCASRDRTNTGELFFGEGSRLTVL.

The rearrangement uses TRBV7-3 and TRBJ1-2; a possible D gene is TRBD1 (6 bases). This CDR3 is 15 amino acids long. Germline CDR1 SGHTA, CDR2 FQGTGA. The ends were cut back, 0 bases at V and 5 bases at J, with 13 bases in the middle. This CDR3 reads CASSLTGSGDYGYTF. As DNA, the CDR3 is TGTGCCAGCAGCTTAACGGGGTCAGGGGATTATGGCTACACCTTC.

The chain combines TRBV19 with TRBJ1-1, with D possibly TRBD1 on 6 matching bases. V dropped 1 base and J dropped 2 bases, with 17 bases sitting between them. Germline CDR1 LNHDA, CDR2 SQIVND (reference sequence). CDR3 size: 17 residues. Here the CDR3 reads CASSIVGGAGSNTEAFF. The CDR3 coding sequence is TGTGCCAGTAGTATAGTCGGGGGGGCCGGTTCTAACACTGAAGCTTTCTTT.

This clone was picked up a small number of times. The V call is TRBV5-1, the J call TRBJ2-7; 9 nucleotides match TRBD1. The CDR3 sequence is 14 residues long. With 2 bases clipped from V and 5 bases from J, the junction kept 5 bases outside the gene matches. Germline lookup yields CDR1 SGHRS and CDR2 YFSETQ. This CDR3 reads CASSLPGQGNEQYF. The CDR3 DNA sequence: TGCGCCAGCAGCTTACCGGGACAGGGCAACGAGCAGTACTTC.

This clone has only a few counts. The genes are TRBV19 and TRBJ2-1, with TRBD2 matching 12 bases. Trimming took 3 bases from V and 6 from J; bases not matched to a gene: 9. Germline CDR1 reads LNHDA; CDR2 reads SQIVND (reference sequence). The CDR3 runs 17 residues. The CDR3 loop is CASSILGLAGGSNEQFF. In DNA form, the CDR3 reads TGTGCCAGTAGTATCCTGGGCCTAGCGGGAGGGAGCAATGAGCAGTTCTTC.

This rearrangement joins TRBV6-6 to TRBJ2-6, with 7 bases aligning to TRBD1. Germline V gene sequence: CDR1 MNHNY, CDR2 SVGAGI (reference sequence). The CDR3 length is 14 residues. J gave up 0 bases and V 7 bases, and 0 bases lay outside the gene matches. CDR3 amino acids: CASTGGSGANVLTF. The CDR3 nucleotides read TGTGCCAGCACAGGGGGCTCTGGGGCCAACGTCCTGACTTTC.

The rearrangement links TRBV7-9 to TRBJ2-5; tentative D call: TRBD2 (6 bases). The germline V gene encodes CDR1 SEHNR and CDR2 FQNEAQ (reference sequence). The CDR3 runs to 15 residues. V lost 1 base to trimming and J lost 5 bases, with 14 bases between them. The CDR3 sequence: CASSLDGGKTETQYF. CDR3 bases: TGTGCCAGCAGCTTAGATGGGGGGAAGACGGAGACCCAGTACTTC.

V usage is TRBV6-1 and J usage is TRBJ2-1; weak D call: TRBD1 (5 bases). Trimming took off 8 bases at V and 4 bases at J, with 9 bases between the two ends. The CDR3 is made up of 12 amino acids. CDR1 and CDR2 (germline): MNHNS, SASEGT. As DNA, the CDR3 is TGTGCCAGCCAGGGCACGTACAATGAGCAGTTCTTC. It translates to CASQGTYNEQFF.

The chain employs TRBV27 and TRBJ1-3; TRBD1 matches at 9 bases. There are 16 residues in the CDR3. V dropped 5 bases and J dropped 0; count of bases not matched to a gene: 5. The germline CDR1 and CDR2 sequences are MNHEY and SMNVEV (reference sequence). CDR3 in amino acids: CASSRDRASSGNTIYF. CDR3 in DNA: TGTGCCAGCAGTCGGGACAGGGCGAGCTCTGGAAACACCATATATTTT.

This chain joins TRBV27 and TRBJ1-1; D not certain. Germline lookup yields CDR1 MNHEY and CDR2 SMNVEV (reference sequence). V was trimmed by 2 bases and J by 8 bases, leaving 12 bases between them. This CDR3 has 13 residues. CDR3: CASSLGVESEAFF. The CDR3 DNA reads TGTGCCAGCAGTTTAGGGGTTGAATCCGAAGCTTTCTTT.

The chain is built from TRBV30 and TRBJ1-6, with D tentatively TRBD1 (6 bases). CDR1 and CDR2 (germline): GTSNPN, SVGIG (reference sequence). The germline V and J ends were trimmed by 0 bases and 9 bases, with 12 bases remaining between them. This CDR3 region has 14 residues. CDR3 loop: CAWSVQQGASPLHF. For the CDR3, the DNA is TGTGCCTGGAGTGTACAACAGGGAGCTTCACCCCTCCACTTT.

The genes are TRBV11-2 and TRBJ2-7; maybe TRBD1 (6 bases). Between the trimmed V and J ends, which lost 0 bases and 2 bases, there was a span of 14 bases. This CDR3 has 16 amino acids. CDR1 is SGHAT and CDR2 is FQNNGV in the germline V gene. The CDR3 bases are TGTGCCAGCAGCTTAGACGACAGGTACCTTACCTACGAGCAGTACTTC. Its translation is CASSLDDRYLTYEQYF. Complete variable domain (other parts from reference TRBV11-2 and TRBJ2-7): EAGVAQSPRYKIIEKRQSVAFWCNPISGHATLYWYQQILGQGPKLLIQFQNNGVVDDSQLPKDRFSAERLKGVDSTLKIQPAKLEDSAVYLCASSLDDRYLTYEQYFGPGTRLTVT.

The V call is TRBV5-8, the J call TRBJ1-6; TRBD1 matches at 8 bases. Losses at the gene ends were 4 bases for V and 8 bases for J; bases not matched to a gene: 5. The CDR3 is 14 amino acids. The germline CDR1 and CDR2 sequences are SGHTS and YDEGEE. CDR3 DNA sequence: TGTGCCAGCAGCCCCGGACAGGGTTATTCACCCCTCCACTTT. Its translation is CASSPGQGYSPLHF. Full variable domain (outside the CDR3, taken from reference TRBV5-8 and TRBJ1-6): EAGVTQSPTHLIKTRGQQATLRCSPISGHTSVYWYQQALGLGLQFLLWYDEGEERNRGNFPPRFSGRQFPNYSSELNVNALELEDSALYLCASSPGQGYSPLHFGNGTRLTVT.

This chain joins TRBV28 and TRBJ2-3, with D hard to call. The V end lost 2 bases, the J end lost 7 bases, and 7 bases lay between the germline ends. The CDR3 has 12 amino acids. Germline loops: CDR1 MDHEN, CDR2 SYDVKM. The CDR3 reads CASSLPFNTQYF. Written as DNA, the CDR3 is TGTGCCAGCAGTTTACCTTTTAATACGCAGTATTTT.

V is TRBV6-4 and J is TRBJ2-2; no firm D call. From germline, CDR1 is MRHNA and CDR2 SNTAGT. The CDR3 runs to 13 residues. V was shortened by 3 bases and J by 4 bases, with 6 bases between the two germline ends. CDR3 DNA sequence: TGTGCCAGCAGTGAAAGGAGCACCGGGGAGCTGTTTTTT. The encoded protein is CASSERSTGELFF.

This clone was detected once. The chain employs TRBV11-3 and TRBJ2-7; D is ambiguous. Germline lookup yields CDR1 SGHNT and CDR2 YENEEA. The CDR3 covers 13 residues. Between the trimmed V and J ends, which lost 0 bases and 2 bases, there was a span of 5 bases. CDR3: CASSLDGTYEQYF. In nucleotides, the CDR3 is TGTGCCAGCAGCTTAGATGGAACCTACGAGCAGTACTTC.

J is TRBJ1-2 and V is TRBV11-3; 10 nucleotides agree with TRBD1. The CDR3 spans 15 residues. The germline V gene encodes CDR1 SGHNT and CDR2 YENEEA. V trimming: 5 bases; J trimming: 2 bases; junction bases outside the gene matches: 5. The CDR3 DNA sequence: TGTGCCAGCAGCCGGGACAGGGGAACAAACTATGGCTACACCTTC. Protein product: CASSRDRGTNYGYTF. Based on the CDR3 plus reference TRBV11-3 and TRBJ1-2, the full variable domain is EAGVVQSPRYKIIEKKQPVAFWCNPISGHNTLYWYLQNLGQGPELLIRYENEEAVDDSQLPKDRFSAERLKGVDSTLKIQPAELGDSAVYLCASSRDRGTNYGYTFGSGTRLTVV.

This clone occurred a few times. The chain uses TRBV7-9 and TRBJ1-5; D possibly corresponds to TRBD1 (5 bases). This CDR3 comprises 16 residues. Germline loops: CDR1 SEHNR, CDR2 FQNEAQ (reference sequence). Trimming removed 5 bases at V and 1 base at J, with 15 bases between. CDR3 residues: CASSPSRGGSNQPQHF. In DNA, the CDR3 is TGTGCCAGCAGCCCAAGCCGGGGCGGGAGCAATCAGCCCCAGCATTTT.

The chain links TRBV5-6 to TRBJ2-2; D may be TRBD2 (6 bases). Deletions cut 1 base from V and 3 bases from J, with 10 bases between. This CDR3 has 15 residues. CDR1 and CDR2 from the germline V gene are SGHDT and YYEEEE. The CDR3 DNA sequence: TGTGCCAGCAGCTTGTTGTCGGGAGACACCGGGGAGCTGTTTTTT. Its translation: CASSLLSGDTGELFF.